Following are 29 T cell receptor beta chains from one sample sequenced in a study of T cell repertoires in cytomegalovirus infection. From the reads, TCRdb called clonotypes with MiXCR, one entry per CDR3 protein. Of about 310,000 distinct CDR3 sequences in the sample, approximately 25% were seen once. These receptors lack a known antigen. Here the sequenced sample was cultured PBMCs, taken from culture after CMV antigen stimulation. The receptors stem from a human donor in good health (CMV status not recorded). Some clones in this sample may be carry-over from other donors' samples.

V is TRBV5-5 and J is TRBJ2-3; the D gene is possibly TRBD2 (5 bases). V gave up 5 bases and J gave up 8 bases, with 21 bases separating them. The V gene's germline CDR1 is SGHKS and CDR2 YYEKEE (reference sequence). This CDR3 contains 15 residues. The CDR3 coding sequence is TGTGCCAGCAGTCGTCATAGCGCATCTCTGCGTACGCAGTATTTT. It yields the protein CASSRHSASLRTQYF.

In its sample, this clonotype was seen many times. This sequence joins TRBV7-2 and TRBJ2-5; 8 nucleotides match TRBD2. The trim removed 3 bases at V and 2 bases at J, leaving 5 bases unmatched. The CDR3 is made up of 15 amino acids. Germline CDR1 reads SGHTA; CDR2 reads FQGNSA. CDR3 protein: CASSFSGGGQETQYF. CDR3 DNA sequence: TGTGCCAGCAGCTTTTCGGGGGGGGGACAAGAGACCCAGTACTTC.

The chain joins TRBV12-3 or TRBV12-4 to TRBJ2-1; 7 positions agree with TRBD1. V dropped 5 bases and J dropped 7; count of bases not matched to a gene: 2. The CDR3 runs 12 residues. The CDR3 DNA sequence: TGTGCCAGCAGTCTGACAGGGAATGAGCAGTTCTTC. Translated, it gives CASSLTGNEQFF.

This clonotype came up a few times. The chain couples TRBV10-2 to TRBJ2-3; either TRBD1 or TRBD2 may fit D (5 bases each). Germline CDR1 is WSHSY and CDR2 is SAAADI. V lost 6 bases, J lost 2 bases, and 12 bases lay in between. The CDR3 has 14 amino acids. The CDR3 is CASSGTEYTDTQYF. The CDR3 region has the DNA TGCGCCAGCAGCGGGACGGAATACACAGATACGCAGTATTTT.

The V call is TRBV12-3 or TRBV12-4, the J call TRBJ2-7, with 7 nucleotides matching TRBD2. This CDR3 comprises 12 residues. V was clipped by 3 bases and J by 7 bases; unmatched bases: 3. CDR3 residues: CASSFGGGEQYV. The CDR3 region has the DNA TGTGCCAGCAGTTTTGGGGGGGGGGAGCAGTACGTC.

The rearrangement links TRBV6-2 or TRBV6-3 to TRBJ1-5; no clear D. This CDR3 is 15 amino acids long. The V end was cut by 6 bases, the J end by 3 bases, with 15 bases between. CDR1 and CDR2 (germline): MNHEY, SVGEGT. This CDR3 is CASRLTGSFNQPQHF. The CDR3 DNA follows: TGTGCCAGCAGGCTGACCGGCAGCTTCAATCAGCCCCAGCATTTT.

This clonotype was seen more than once but under ten times. The genes are TRBV7-2 and TRBJ1-1, with D unclear. Germline CDR1 SGHTA, CDR2 FQGNSA. V lost 1 base and J lost 10, with 10 bases in between. This CDR3 is 12 amino acids long. The CDR3 loop reads CASSLVGGAAFF. DNA of the CDR3: TGTGCCAGCAGCTTAGTAGGTGGTGCAGCTTTCTTT.

CDR3 sequence reads: CASSIPGLVDEQFF. The CDR3 DNA sequence: TGTGCCAGTAGTATACCGGGACTAGTGGATGAGCAGTTCTTC. The V call is TRBV19, the J call TRBJ2-1, with 8 bases fitting TRBD2. The CDR3 runs 14 residues. Trimming cost V 2 bases and J 8 bases; bases outside gene matches: 5. From germline, CDR1 is LNHDA and CDR2 SQIVND (reference sequence).

The V call is TRBV25-1, the J call TRBJ2-1, with 9 bases aligning to TRBD1. The CDR3 is 16 residues long. V shed 4 bases and J 7 bases; nucleotides not matched to a gene: 11. The V gene's germline CDR1 is MGHDK and CDR2 SYGVNS. The CDR3 DNA sequence: TGTGCCAGCAGTGTATCGGGACAGGGTCTATTTAATGAGCAGTTCTTC. Translation: CASSVSGQGLFNEQFF.

The gene calls are TRBV7-2 and TRBJ2-3; TRBD2 matches 11 bases. V shed 5 bases, J shed 14 bases, and the junction held 15 bases outside the gene matches. Germline V gene data show CDR1 as SGHTA and CDR2 as FQGNSA. This CDR3 is 15 amino acids long. Written as DNA, the CDR3 is TGTGCCAGCAGCGCGGGACTAGCGGAGGGCAGTACGGGGTATTTT. Amino acid sequence: CASSAGLAEGSTGYF.

This clonotype showed up many times. The chain couples TRBV7-2 to TRBJ2-1, with 7 bases fitting TRBD2. CDR1 is SGHTA, CDR2 FQGNSA, per germline. The V and J ends lost 6 bases and 7 bases, in that order; junction bases with no gene match: 15. CDR3 length: 16 amino acids. The CDR3 region has the DNA TGTGCCAGCAGTTTACGGTTAGGACTAGGCCAGAATGAGCAGTTCTTC. Translated: CASSLRLGLGQNEQFF. Full variable domain (rest looked up from reference TRBV7-2 and TRBJ2-1): GAGVSQSPSNKVTEKGKDVELRCDPISGHTALYWYRQSLGQGLEFLIYFQGNSAPDKSGLPSDRFSAERTGGSVSTLTIQRTQQEDSAVYLCASSLRLGLGQNEQFFGPGTRLTVL.

This clonotype showed up just a few times. The chain carries TRBV11-2 and TRBJ2-5; 7 bases line up with TRBD1. The CDR3 has 15 amino acids. V shed 7 bases and J 1 base; nucleotides not matched to a gene: 9. CDR1 and CDR2 from the germline V gene are SGHAT and FQNNGV. CDR3 sequence (DNA): TGTGCCAGCACTGAAACAGGGGCCACCCAAGAGACCCAGTACTTC. Its translation: CASTETGATQETQYF.

This clonotype came up a few times. This rearrangement joins TRBV6-1 to TRBJ2-1; 7 bases are shared with TRBD1. Germline-derived CDR1 and CDR2 are MNHNS and SASEGT. The CDR3 has 15 residues. J was trimmed by 2 bases and V by 7 bases; bases with no gene match: 8. CDR3 sequence (DNA): TGTGCCAGCAACACGCTCAGGGGGACCTACAATGAGCAGTTCTTC. Amino acids: CASNTLRGTYNEQFF.

The chain has TRBV2 and TRBJ1-2; maybe TRBD1 (5 bases). This CDR3 spans 13 amino acids. Germline V gives CDR1 SNHLY, CDR2 FYNNEI. Trimming cost V 2 bases and J 5 bases, with 9 bases left between them. The CDR3 loop is CASSEYGGYGYTF. DNA of the CDR3: TGTGCCAGCAGTGAATACGGGGGTTATGGCTACACCTTC.

This clonotype showed up many times. The rearrangement links TRBV7-2 to TRBJ2-1, with D uncertain. The CDR3 consists of 13 residues. CDR1 and CDR2 (germline): SGHTA, FQGNSA. V was cut by 5 bases and J by 8 bases, with 13 bases left in between. CDR3 in DNA: TGTGCCAGCAGCGCTCGATCGAACCATGAGCAGTTCTTC. This gives the protein CASSARSNHEQFF.

This clonotype was detected a few times. The chain combines TRBV2 with TRBJ2-1; the D gene is possibly TRBD1 (6 bases). Trimming left V 6 bases short and J 0 bases short, with 12 bases between. The CDR3 consists of 15 residues. In germline, CDR1 is SNHLY, CDR2 FYNNEI. CDR3 in amino acids: CASRDPQGSYNEQFF. The DNA for the CDR3 is TGTGCCAGCAGGGATCCACAGGGCTCCTACAATGAGCAGTTCTTC.

In this sample, this clonotype turned up many times. V is TRBV7-2 and J is TRBJ2-3; D call uncertain. CDR1 is SGHTA, CDR2 FQGNSA, per germline. CDR3 length equals 13 residues. The V gene lost 4 bases and the J gene lost 3 bases, with 8 bases spanning the gap. In DNA form, the CDR3 reads TGTGCCAGCAGCTCCCGACGGACAGATACGCAGTATTTT. This gives the protein CASSSRRTDTQYF.

This sequence joins TRBV12-3 or TRBV12-4 and TRBJ2-7, with TRBD2 matching over 7 bases. The CDR3 consists of 14 residues. Trimming at V came to 3 bases and at J to 4 bases, leaving 6 bases not matched to a gene. CDR3 residues: CASSLRGGPYEQYF. CDR3 sequence (DNA): TGTGCCAGCAGTTTGCGGGGAGGGCCTTACGAGCAGTACTTC.

This clonotype was counted only a few times. V gene TRBV11-3 combines with J gene TRBJ2-2, with no clear D. Germline V gene data show CDR1 as SGHNT and CDR2 as YENEEA. Trimming took off 2 bases at V and 1 base at J, with 8 bases between the two ends. This CDR3 comprises 15 residues. DNA for the CDR3: TGTGCCAGCAGCTTAAGCCCGGGGAACACCGGGGAGCTGTTTTTT. It is translated as CASSLSPGNTGELFF.

This clonotype was detected only a few times. The V gene is TRBV5-5, the J gene TRBJ1-1; 7 bases align to TRBD1. The V and J ends lost 2 bases and 6 bases, in that order; junction bases with no gene match: 7. This CDR3 has 14 amino acids. Germline CDR1 and CDR2: SGHKS and YYEKEE (reference sequence). CDR3 sequence reads: CASSFRDRKPEAFF. As DNA, the CDR3 is TGTGCCAGCAGCTTCCGGGACAGAAAGCCTGAAGCTTTCTTT. The full variable domain, its missing parts supplied by reference TRBV5-5 and TRBJ1-1, is DAGVTQSPTHLIKTRGQQVTLRCSPISGHKSVSWYQQVLGQGPQFIFQYYEKEERGRGNFPDRFSARQFPNYSSELNVNALLLGDSALYLCASSFRDRKPEAFFGQGTRLTVV.

This clonotype was observed a handful of times. This chain joins TRBV5-1 and TRBJ1-2; D is undetermined. The germline CDR1 and CDR2 sequences are SGHRS and YFSETQ. Trimming removed 4 bases from V and 8 bases from J, with 15 bases in between. This CDR3 spans 13 amino acids. CDR3 protein: CASSLNVEGGYTF. CDR3 nucleotide sequence: TGCGCCAGCAGCCTGAACGTGGAGGGCGGCTACACCTTC.

V and J are TRBV5-5 and TRBJ2-2; D may correspond to TRBD1 or TRBD2 (5 bases each). Germline CDR1 reads SGHKS; CDR2 reads YYEKEE (reference sequence). Trimming took 0 bases from V and 5 from J, leaving 17 bases between them. This CDR3 region has 17 residues. The CDR3, as DNA: TGTGCCAGCAGCTTGGAAAGTCAGGGAGTTGAGACCGGGGAGCTGTTTTTT. This encodes CASSLESQGVETGELFF.

The gene calls are TRBV19 and TRBJ2-2; D remains unclear. The CDR3 has 16 amino acids. Germline CDR1 reads LNHDA; CDR2 reads SQIVND (reference sequence). V was cut by 0 bases and J by 4 bases, with 12 bases left in between. In nucleotides, the CDR3 is TGTGCCAGTAGTATAGAGGGCCCGGCGATCACCGGGGAGCTGTTTTTT. Protein sequence: CASSIEGPAITGELFF.

This clonotype was detected ten times or more. This chain joins TRBV7-2 and TRBJ2-7; D unclear. The V gene lost 0 bases and the J gene lost 4 bases, with 13 bases spanning the gap. Germline V gene lookup returns CDR1 SGHTA and CDR2 FQGNSA. The CDR3 extends over 15 amino acids. This chain's CDR3 is CASSLAPTSPYEQYV. In nucleotides, the CDR3 is TGTGCCAGCAGCTTAGCACCCACTTCCCCATACGAGCAGTACGTC.

This clonotype was found a few times. V and J are TRBV7-6 and TRBJ2-7; 9 positions agree with TRBD1. With V trimmed by 3 bases and J by 3 bases, 9 bases remained unmatched. Germline V gene data show CDR1 as SGHVS and CDR2 as FNYEAQ. This CDR3 is 16 amino acids long. CDR3 in DNA: TGTGCCAGCAGCTTGGGACAGGGTTGGGAATACTACGAGCAGTACTTC. This codes for CASSLGQGWEYYEQYF.

This clonotype appeared many times. V and J are TRBV7-3 and TRBJ2-2; TRBD1 matches 7 bases. The germline CDR1 and CDR2 sequences are SGHTA and FQGTGA. This CDR3 is built from 14 residues. The V segment lost 5 bases and the J segment 3 bases; nucleotides outside the gene matches: 3. Written as DNA, the CDR3 is TGTGCCAGCAGCCGCGACAGGGACACCGGGGAGCTGTTTTTT. It encodes CASSRDRDTGELFF.

At least ten counts were recorded for this clonotype. The rearrangement links TRBV4-3 to TRBJ2-4; a weak D match, TRBD2 (5 bases). The length of the CDR3 is 16 residues. The germline V and J ends were trimmed by 5 bases and 5 bases, with 19 bases remaining between them. The V gene's germline CDR1 is LGHNA and CDR2 YSLEER. The CDR3, as DNA: TGCGCCAGCAGCGCGACAAGTAACGGGATCCAAAACATTCAGTACTTC. This sequence encodes CASSATSNGIQNIQYF.

There are a few counts of this clonotype. The rearrangement joins TRBV11-3 to TRBJ2-2, with TRBD2 matching 8 bases. The germline gives CDR1 SGHNT, CDR2 YENEEA. Trimming took 3 bases from V and 4 from J; bases not matched to a gene: 7. This CDR3 contains 16 residues. The CDR3 loop reads CASSFIGRARTGELFF. The CDR3 DNA is TGTGCCAGCAGCTTTATCGGGAGGGCACGCACCGGGGAGCTGTTTTTT.

With respect to this clonotype: A much more abundant neighbour one base away suggests this may be a read error. Lacking the conserved final phenylalanine or tryptophan, this CDR3 likely reflects a read error. J is TRBJ2-5 and V is TRBV7-9; 11 bases map to TRBD2. Germline trimming cut 2 bases from V and 5 bases from J; bases unmatched to any gene: 1. The CDR3 spans 14 residues. Per germline, CDR1 SEHNR and CDR2 FQNEAQ (reference sequence). The CDR3 spells CASSLTSGSETQYL. CDR3 DNA sequence: TGTGCCAGCAGCTTAACTAGCGGGAGTGAGACCCAGTACCTC.